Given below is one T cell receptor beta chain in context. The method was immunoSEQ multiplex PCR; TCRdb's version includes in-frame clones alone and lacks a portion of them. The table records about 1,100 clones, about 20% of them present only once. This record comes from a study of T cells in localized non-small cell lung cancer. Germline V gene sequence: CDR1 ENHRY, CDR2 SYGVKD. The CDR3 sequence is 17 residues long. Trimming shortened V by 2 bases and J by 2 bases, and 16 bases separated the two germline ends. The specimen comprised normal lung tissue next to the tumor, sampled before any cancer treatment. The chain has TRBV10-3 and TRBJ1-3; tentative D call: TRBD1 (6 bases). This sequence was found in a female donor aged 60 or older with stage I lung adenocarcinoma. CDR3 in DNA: TGTGCCATCAGTGAGGGGGGGCAGTCGGGCCCTGGAAACACCATATATTTT. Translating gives CAISEGGQSGPGNTIYF.